This T cell receptor beta chain emerged from a study of OX40 agonist ivuxolimab in advanced cancers. Study results and caveats: Blood T cells, both CD4+ and CD8+, expanded clonally by week 6 at 0.1 to 3.0 mg/kg.

The data were produced by immunoSEQ multiplex PCR, yet TCRdb's version contains in-frame clones alone and is incomplete. The sample carries under 90,000 clones, approximately 89% recorded once. CDR3 size: 15 residues. From germline, CDR1 is MGHDK and CDR2 SYGVNS. V was trimmed by 5 bases and J by 1 base, leaving 12 bases between them. Comment on this clone: Antigen unknown.

Sample: CD4+ or CD8+ T cells sorted from blood, taken in a trial of the OX40 agonist ivuxolimab. This TCR was recovered from an adult with an advanced solid tumor such as melanoma, head and neck, liver or kidney cancer. The chain is built from TRBV25-1 and TRBJ1-5; a weak D match, TRBD1 (6 bases). CDR3 DNA: TGTGCCAGCAGTCCTTTACAGGGAAGCAATCAGCCCCAGCATTTT. Its protein is CASSPLQGSNQPQHF.